The 2 T cell receptor beta chains below all came from one sample that was sequenced in a study of T cell responses to AZD1222 COVID-19 vaccine (dated by TCRdb to the early 2020s). The receptor library was made with the immunoSEQ multiplex PCR assay. This is the immuneACCESS table as TCRdb keeps it, with only in-frame sequences that have V and J called. A part of the clones is gone; compared with another copy, unresolved V genes explain less than half, and the rest is unexplained. The sample data list roughly 150,000 clones, and around 88% of these were observed just once. Of the sample, 0.95% to 1.1% is held by the ten largest clones. The time point label, as the study defines it: about 28 days (+/-7) after the second vaccine dose. Material: peripheral blood, obtained 28 days after the second AZD1222 dose. These receptors were taken from an adult who received the AZD1222 COVID-19 vaccine.

The genes are TRBV5-4 and TRBJ1-6; 7 bases match TRBD1. The V gene's germline CDR1 is SGHNT and CDR2 YYREEE (reference sequence). J lost 7 bases, V lost 2 bases, and 6 bases had no gene match. The CDR3 has 15 amino acids. CDR3 in DNA: TGTGCCAGCAGCTTAGAAGGGGGCCGAAATTCACCCCTCCACTTT. Amino acid sequence: CASSLEGGRNSPLHF.

The rearrangement uses TRBV6-5 and TRBJ2-7, with D perhaps TRBD1 (5 bases). The V gene's germline CDR1 is MNHEY and CDR2 SVGAGI. Trimming removed 5 bases at V and 4 bases at J, with 15 bases between. CDR3 size: 14 residues. The CDR3 loop reads CASSPARGPYEQYF. CDR3 coding DNA: TGTGCCAGCAGTCCGGCAAGGGGCCCATACGAGCAGTACTTC.